This T cell receptor beta chain appears in the sequencing data of a study of blood T cell repertoires in COVID-19. Study summary: Specimens from acute and convalescent COVID-19 originated in the United States, Italy and Spain. Sources were T cells, B-cell-depleted T cells, or PBMCs; the material itself was cDNA or gDNA.

Original processing methods: Nucleated cell number was recorded as an estimate derived from reference gene primer amplification. Some clones are missing from TCRdb's copy, which holds only in-frame ones; the method was immunoSEQ multiplex PCR. Clone size and V and J calls were adopted from that table, with D and trimming inferred from the DNA. This table holds just over 250,000 clones, about 87% found once. There are 16 residues in the CDR3. Germline CDR1 reads LGHNA; CDR2 reads YSLEER. V lost 2 bases to trimming and J lost 0 bases; unmatched junction nucleotides: 6. This clonotype originated in a woman between 50 and 59 years old with acute or convalescent COVID-19. The sample taken for sequencing was peripheral blood. The chain carries TRBV4-3 and TRBJ1-1; TRBD1 agrees at 7 bases. The CDR3 DNA sequence: TGCGCCAGCAGCCAAACACAGGGGTGGGTGAACACTGAAGCTTTCTTT. Protein sequence: CASSQTQGWVNTEAFF.